The present TCR beta chain was sequenced within a study of T cells in Graves' hyperthyroidism and ophthalmopathy. Study-wide background: At initial diagnosis, before any treatment had begun, peripheral blood was obtained. Study conclusions and caveats: Blood shared most expanded thyroid clonotypes above 0.001.

Those with hyperthyroidism were 18 to 65 years old, newly diagnosed, and ill for under 2 months. Orbital computed tomography and thyroid ultrasound, together with serum TRAb and thyroxine and clinical symptoms, were used for diagnoses. The length of the CDR3 is 15 residues. Germline CDR1 reads SGHTA; CDR2 reads FQGNSA. Trimming removed 0 bases from V and 2 bases from J, with 11 bases in between. There were TCR beta CDR3 regions amplified from RNA transcripts. The HTBI primer set served for first-round RT-PCR of the TCR CDR3. MiXCR, applied by TCRdb to the multiplex PCR reads, yields one record per CDR3 protein. The table includes roughly 840,000 distinct CDR3 sequences, roughly 40% detected once. The table lists this clonotype with a few counts. What it binds is not known.

Sequenced sample: blood. This TCR came from a man between 18 and 29 years old with Graves' hyperthyroidism. The chain combines TRBV7-2 with TRBJ2-7; no definite D call. In DNA, the CDR3 is TGTGCCAGCAGCTTAGCTGACTTCCGAGCCTACGAGCAGTACTTC. Amino acid sequence: CASSLADFRAYEQYF. The full variable domain, in which reference TRBV7-2 and TRBJ2-7 provide the parts outside the CDR3, is GAGVSQSPSNKVTEKGKDVELRCDPISGHTALYWYRQSLGQGLEFLIYFQGNSAPDKSGLPSDRFSAERTGGSVSTLTIQRTQQEDSAVYLCASSLADFRAYEQYFGPGTRLTVT.